The 25 T cell receptor beta chains reported below all come from one sample, sequenced in a study of PD-L1 blockade in urothelial cancer. The assay was immunoSEQ multiplex PCR, and TCRdb's table has in-frame clones only and misses some. In the table there are fewer than 50,000 clones, about 80% of which are singletons. As to time point: pretreatment peripheral blood. This specimen was PBMCs, taken around atezolizumab (anti-PD-L1) treatment. These receptors all stem from a man in his sixties or seventies with urothelial cancer.

The rearrangement joins TRBV7-6 to TRBJ1-2; D gene uncertain. Per the germline V gene, CDR1 is SGHVS and CDR2 is FNYEAQ. The V end lost 3 bases, the J end lost 6 bases, and 11 bases lay between the germline ends. This CDR3 contains 13 residues. CDR3 in amino acids: CASSLKTVDGYTF. The CDR3 DNA is TGTGCCAGCAGCTTGAAAACGGTAGATGGCTACACCTTC.

This sequence joins TRBV5-1 and TRBJ1-1, with 8 positions matching TRBD1. The V segment lost 3 bases and the J segment 2 bases; nucleotides outside the gene matches: 6. The germline V gene encodes CDR1 SGHRS and CDR2 YFSETQ. This CDR3 has 15 amino acids. The CDR3 nucleotides read TGCGCCAGCAGCTGGGGGGACAGGACTAACACTGAAGCTTTCTTT. Protein sequence: CASSWGDRTNTEAFF.

A few counts support this clone. J is TRBJ2-7 and V is TRBV10-3; the match to TRBD1 covers 7 bases. V trimming: 2 bases; J trimming: 3 bases; junction bases outside the gene matches: 7. This CDR3 comprises 15 residues. Germline loops: CDR1 ENHRY, CDR2 SYGVKD. The CDR3 DNA is TGTGCCATCAGTGAGCCCCAGACAGGGAGCTACGAGCAGTACTTC. This encodes CAISEPQTGSYEQYF.

V and J are TRBV11-3 and TRBJ1-6; 7 bases align to TRBD1. Germline V gene data show CDR1 as SGHNT and CDR2 as YENEEA. This CDR3 spans 13 amino acids. Germline trimming cut 5 bases from V and 11 bases from J; bases unmatched to any gene: 6. CDR3 protein: CASSLTGETPLHF. The CDR3 coding sequence is TGTGCCAGCAGCCTTACAGGGGAGACACCCCTCCACTTT.

The V and J genes are TRBV7-9 and TRBJ1-4, with a tentative D call TRBD1 (5 bases). CDR1 is SEHNR and CDR2 is FQNEAQ in the germline V gene (reference sequence). V was trimmed by 3 bases and J by 10 bases, leaving 21 bases between them. The CDR3 totals 16 residues. The CDR3 DNA is TGTGCCAGCAGCTTCTATTCTGACAGACTGGACGGAAAACTGTTTTTT. It codes for CASSFYSDRLDGKLFF.

This chain uses TRBV21-1 with TRBJ2-7; no DNA check was done on the table's D call, TRBD2. TRBV21-1 is described as a pseudogene. This CDR3 spans 15 amino acids. CDR3 protein: CASSKIRRSSYEQYF. The DNA of the CDR3 is TGTGCCAGCAGCAAGATCCGGCGGAGCTCCTACGAGCAGTACTTC.

The chain uses TRBV7-7 and TRBJ2-5; the D gene is possibly TRBD2 (7 bases). This CDR3 comprises 16 residues. Trimming shortened V by 5 bases and J by 7 bases, and 23 bases separated the two germline ends. Germline CDR1 SSHAT, CDR2 FNYEAQ (reference sequence). The CDR3 bases are TGTGCCAGCAGCCCCACCGCGGGGGCCACAAGAGCGACCCAGTACTTC. Translation: CASSPTAGATRATQYF. Full variable domain (outside the CDR3, taken from reference TRBV7-7 and TRBJ2-5): GAGVSQSPRYKVTKRGQDVTLRCDPISSHATLYWYQQALGQGPEFLTYFNYEAQPDKSGLPSDRFSAERPEGSISTLTIQRTEQRDSAMYRCASSPTAGATRATQYFGPGTRLLVL.

The V and J genes are TRBV25-1 and TRBJ1-4; 12 nucleotides match TRBD1. The CDR3 sequence is 18 residues long. V was clipped by 4 bases and J by 0 bases; unmatched bases: 6. Germline-derived CDR1 and CDR2 are MGHDK and SYGVNS. The CDR3 nucleotides are TGTGCCAGCAGTGTGGGGACAGGGGGCTCTGCAACTAATGAAAAACTGTTTTTT. The encoded protein is CASSVGTGGSATNEKLFF.

The sample holds a few counts of this clone. The chain is built from TRBV6-6 and TRBJ2-6; D is uncertain. CDR1 and CDR2 (germline): MNHNY, SVGAGI (reference sequence). V was shortened by 1 base and J by 2 bases, with 6 bases between the two germline ends. This CDR3 contains 15 residues. CDR3 sequence: CASSYLRTGANVLTF. DNA of the CDR3: TGTGCCAGCAGTTACTTGCGGACTGGGGCCAACGTCCTGACTTTC.

The rearrangement uses TRBV11-3 and TRBJ2-2, with 9 positions matching TRBD1. J lost 1 base, V lost 5 bases, and 5 bases had no gene match. CDR3 length: 16 residues. From germline, CDR1 is SGHNT and CDR2 YENEEA. The CDR3: CASSPYRGRNTGELFF. CDR3 in DNA: TGTGCCAGCAGCCCTTACAGGGGGCGGAACACCGGGGAGCTGTTTTTT. Supplemented by reference TRBV11-3 and TRBJ2-2, the full variable domain reads EAGVVQSPRYKIIEKKQPVAFWCNPISGHNTLYWYLQNLGQGPELLIRYENEEAVDDSQLPKDRFSAERLKGVDSTLKIQPAELGDSAVYLCASSPYRGRNTGELFFGEGSRLTVL.

V gene TRBV21-1 combines with J gene TRBJ2-3; the D call of TRBD2 is as the table states it, not checked on the DNA. TRBV21-1 is an annotated pseudogene. The CDR3 loop spans 13 amino acids. The CDR3 spells CASPAGSTDTQYF. The CDR3, as DNA: TGTGCCAGCCCCGCCGGTAGCACAGATACGCAGTATTTT.

This rearrangement joins TRBV20-1 to TRBJ2-1, with D unresolved. Germline V lookup: CDR1 DFQATT, CDR2 SNEGSKA (reference sequence). The CDR3 runs to 11 residues. Trimming removed 7 bases from V and 6 bases from J, with 10 bases in between. CDR3 region: CSVWAVNEQFF. The CDR3 region has the DNA TGCAGTGTCTGGGCAGTCAATGAGCAGTTCTTC.

The V and J genes are TRBV4-2 and TRBJ1-5; TRBD1 is a possible D gene (5 bases). V lost 1 base, J lost 6 bases, and 10 bases lay in between. Germline values: CDR1 LGHNA, CDR2 YNFKEQ. This CDR3 has 14 amino acids. DNA for the CDR3: TGTGCCAGCAGCCAAGGAGAAACAGGTCAGCCCCAGCATTTT. Protein sequence: CASSQGETGQPQHF.

The chain joins TRBV9 to TRBJ1-1, with no clear D. The CDR3 length is 14 residues. The V gene's germline CDR1 is SGDLS and CDR2 YYNGEE. The V and J ends lost 0 bases and 0 bases respectively, with 6 bases between them. The CDR3 loop reads CASSVAGVNTEAFF. The CDR3 DNA is TGTGCCAGCAGCGTAGCCGGGGTGAACACTGAAGCTTTCTTT.

The chain combines TRBV2 with TRBJ2-3; D may be TRBD2 (6 bases). Germline CDR1 SNHLY, CDR2 FYNNEI. V shed 6 bases and J shed 3 bases, with 10 bases lying between them. This CDR3 is built from 13 residues. The CDR3 bases are TGTGCCAGCAGCCGGGGAGGTACAGATACGCAGTATTTT. It codes for CASSRGGTDTQYF.

The chain uses TRBV27 and TRBJ1-3, with D hard to call. Germline V gives CDR1 MNHEY, CDR2 SMNVEV (reference sequence). The CDR3 totals 15 residues. The ends were cut back, 0 bases at V and 3 bases at J, with 9 bases in the middle. The CDR3 nucleotides read TGTGCCAGCAGTTTATCGCTGGCAGTTGGAAACACCATATATTTT. Residues: CASSLSLAVGNTIYF.

This chain links TRBV2 with TRBJ2-1; maybe TRBD2 (6 bases). Germline CDR1 and CDR2: SNHLY and FYNNEI. The CDR3 has 13 amino acids. V shed 7 bases and J shed 2 bases, with 9 bases lying between them. CDR3 coding DNA: TGTGCCAGCATAGCGGAGGCCTACAATGAGCAGTTCTTC. Translating gives CASIAEAYNEQFF.

The chain recombines TRBV5-6 with TRBJ2-1; no reliable D call. Trimming removed 1 base at V and 9 bases at J, with 14 bases between. The germline V gene encodes CDR1 SGHDT and CDR2 YYEEEE. CDR3 size: 14 residues. CDR3 amino acids: CASSLLAGEREQFF. In nucleotides, the CDR3 is TGTGCCAGCAGCTTGTTAGCCGGCGAGCGTGAGCAGTTCTTC. Based on the CDR3 plus reference TRBV5-6 and TRBJ2-1, the full variable domain is DAGVTQSPTHLIKTRGQQVTLRCSPKSGHDTVSWYQQALGQGPQFIFQYYEEEERQRGNFPDRFSGHQFPNYSSELNVNALLLGDSALYLCASSLLAGEREQFFGPGTRLTVL.

This clone has a single count. The chain is built from TRBV11-3 and TRBJ2-3; the match to TRBD1 covers 7 bases. Trimming at V came to 1 base and at J to 1 base, leaving 2 bases not matched to a gene. The CDR3 is made up of 15 amino acids. Germline V lookup: CDR1 SGHNT, CDR2 YENEEA. The CDR3 sequence is CASSLGGQRTDTQYF. CDR3 nucleotide sequence: TGTGCCAGCAGCTTAGGGGGACAGCGCACAGATACGCAGTATTTT.

The CDR3 is CASSLHRRGEDYGYTF. CDR3 in DNA: TGTGCCAGCAGTCTCCACCGACGAGGGGAGGACTATGGCTACACCTTC. The chain has TRBV27 and TRBJ1-2; a possible D gene is TRBD1 (5 bases). Trimming removed 5 bases from V and 3 bases from J, with 19 bases in between. The CDR3 spans 16 residues. Looked up from germline, CDR1 is MNHEY and CDR2 is SMNVEV (reference sequence).

This chain joins TRBV5-1 and TRBJ2-5; 12 bases match TRBD1. Germline V lookup: CDR1 SGHRS, CDR2 YFSETQ. The CDR3 has 17 amino acids. V dropped 4 bases and J dropped 4; count of bases not matched to a gene: 11. CDR3 in amino acids: CASSLGQGAGSPETQYF. The DNA for the CDR3 is TGCGCCAGCAGCCTGGGACAGGGGGCTGGTTCCCCAGAGACCCAGTACTTC.

The chain employs TRBV10-3 and TRBJ1-5; 8 bases match TRBD1. Germline assignment: CDR1 ENHRY and CDR2 SYGVKD. Losses at the gene ends were 2 bases for V and 3 bases for J; bases not matched to a gene: 3. The CDR3 runs 15 residues. The CDR3 nucleotides read TGTGCCATCAGTGAGAGGACAGGGCCCAATCAGCCCCAGCATTTT. Translation gives CAISERTGPNQPQHF.

The V gene is TRBV28, the J gene TRBJ2-5, with TRBD2 matching over 8 bases. V was clipped by 7 bases and J by 1 base; unmatched bases: 5. This CDR3 contains 14 residues. From germline, CDR1 is MDHEN and CDR2 SYDVKM. The CDR3 sequence is CASTVAGPQETQYF. The CDR3 nucleotides are TGTGCCAGCACCGTAGCGGGGCCCCAAGAGACCCAGTACTTC. The full variable domain, its missing parts supplied by reference TRBV28 and TRBJ2-5, is DVKVTQSSRYLVKRTGEKVFLECVQDMDHENMFWYRQDPGLGLRLIYFSYDVKMKEKGDIPEGYSVSREKKERFSLILESASTNQTSMYLCASTVAGPQETQYFGPGTRLLVL.

This sequence joins TRBV6-5 and TRBJ1-1; 7 bases are a match to TRBD1. The germline V gene has CDR1 MNHEY and CDR2 SVGAGI. J lost 5 bases, V lost 9 bases, and 12 bases had no gene match. The CDR3 length is 14 residues. CDR3 DNA: TGTGCCAGTGAACCCCCAGGGGGGCGAACTGAAGCTTTCTTT. As protein: CASEPPGGRTEAFF.

The table lists this clone with a few counts. This chain joins TRBV19 and TRBJ2-3; TRBD1 matches at 7 bases. J was trimmed by 5 bases and V by 5 bases; bases with no gene match: 4. The CDR3 extends over 13 amino acids. Germline CDR1 is LNHDA and CDR2 is SQIVND (reference sequence). The CDR3 DNA reads as TGTGCCAGTAGTCTAACAGGGGTAGATACGCAGTATTTT. Protein product: CASSLTGVDTQYF.